This T cell receptor (beta chain) was found in a study of cytomegalovirus exposure and HLA in healthy donors. The germline V gene has CDR1 LNHDA and CDR2 SQIVND (reference sequence). The trim removed 5 bases at V and 7 bases at J, leaving 3 bases unmatched. The CDR3 length is 13 residues. Donors in the study were healthy people who gave bone marrow. As regards this clone: Its antigen remains unknown.

Study-wide points: Another analysis was done later, and it associated over 15,000 TCR beta sequences with HLA alleles at 0.05 false discovery rate. Sequencing had likely introduced a cluster of highly shared sequence variants as an artifact. Sequences of the TCR beta chain were said to predict the HLA-A and HLA-B alleles of most subjects accurately.

Researchers ran the PCR with 60 Vbeta and 13 Jbeta primers. Clones were sequenced by immunoSEQ multiplex PCR, and TCRdb holds only the in-frame ones, with some missing. This sample has more than 95,000 clones, with around 75% found just once. The chain couples TRBV19 to TRBJ1-5; 9 nucleotides agree with TRBD1. The material sequenced was PBMCs. The sequence was obtained from a man aged 60 to 75 in good health and CMV-seropositive. The CDR3 DNA reads TGTGCCAGTAGTGGGACAGGGCGGCAGCCCCAGCATTTT. This codes for CASSGTGRQPQHF.